The T cell receptor (beta chain) described here comes from a study of CD8 T cells in cerebrospinal fluid in Alzheimer's disease. About the research overall: Plate-based nested PCR sequencing and droplet-based sequencing measured CSF T cell clonal expansion. Study-level results: Expanded clones of at least 3% were commoner in Alzheimer's patients than healthy subjects.

For droplet-based sequencing, live CSF cells were sorted using a live/dead marker. TCRdb re-called the 10x single-cell sequencing reads and shows each CDR3 protein once, DNA omitted. This sample's table reports about 480 distinct CDR3 sequences. CDR1 is SGHAT, CDR2 FQNNGV, per germline. This CDR3 has 15 amino acids. This clonotype is medium-sized by frequency. The antigen remains unidentified. This clonotype originated in a human donor with Parkinson's disease. Input material: cerebrospinal fluid. This chain joins TRBV11-2 and TRBJ1-2. The CDR3: CASSLFSGFNYGYTF. The complete variable domain, with remaining parts taken from reference TRBV11-2 and TRBJ1-2, reads EAGVAQSPRYKIIEKRQSVAFWCNPISGHATLYWYQQILGQGPKLLIQFQNNGVVDDSQLPKDRFSAERLKGVDSTLKIQPAKLEDSAVYLCASSLFSGFNYGYTFGSGTRLTVV.